The 10 T cell receptor beta chains below come from one sample, sequenced in a study of metastatic and nonmetastatic thyroid tumors. TCRdb reprocessed the PCR reads using MiXCR. The data contain approximately 17,000 clones, approximately 16% of them singletons. Patients were all untreated before their thyroid surgery. The sequenced material came from blood. The receptors shown here come from a male donor with papillary thyroid cancer or a benign thyroid nodule (not recorded which). Some clones in this sample may be carry-over from other donors' samples.

In this sample, this clone turned up many times. The chain recombines TRBV11-3 with TRBJ1-1, with no clear D. The CDR3 contains 13 residues. The V end lost 5 bases, the J end lost 4 bases, and 11 bases lay between the germline ends. Germline assignment: CDR1 SGHNT and CDR2 YENEEA. This chain's CDR3 is CASSPRWGTEAFF. DNA for the CDR3: TGTGCCAGCAGCCCCCGGTGGGGCACTGAAGCTTTCTTT.

This clone has at least ten counts. V and J are TRBV27 and TRBJ1-1; D is unresolved. The germline CDR1 and CDR2 sequences are MNHEY and SMNVEV (reference sequence). The CDR3 totals 14 residues. Trimming left V 6 bases short and J 0 bases short, with 11 bases between. CDR3 coding DNA: TGTGCCAGCAGCACTCACCTTCTGAACACTGAAGCTTTCTTT. Protein sequence: CASSTHLLNTEAFF.

This sequence joins TRBV18 and TRBJ2-5; 9 nucleotides align to TRBD1. CDR3 size: 13 residues. The V segment lost 6 bases and the J segment 5 bases; nucleotides outside the gene matches: 4. Germline V gene lookup returns CDR1 KGHSH and CDR2 LQKENI. Written as DNA, the CDR3 is TGTGCCAGCTCGGGACAGGGAAAGGAGACCCAGTACTTC. Translated: CASSGQGKETQYF.

This clone has at least ten counts. The chain employs TRBV4-3 and TRBJ1-1, with 8 bases aligning to TRBD1. The CDR3 contains 15 residues. With V trimmed by 4 bases and J by 5 bases, 9 bases remained unmatched. Germline CDR1 and CDR2: LGHNA and YSLEER. Here the CDR3 reads CASSPLGTGRTEAFF. CDR3 sequence (DNA): TGCGCCAGCAGCCCATTAGGGACAGGAAGAACTGAAGCTTTCTTT.

A remark on this clone: Sequence at one end of the junction differs from germline and may be a read error. The chain is built from TRBV5-1 and TRBJ2-6; D is possibly TRBD1 (5 bases). The length of the CDR3 is 15 residues. Germline assignment: CDR1 SGHRS and CDR2 YFSETQ. This chain's CDR3 is CASSIAKSGANVLTF. The CDR3 DNA follows: TGCGCCAGCAGCATCGCGAAATCTGGGGCCAACGTCCTGACCTTC. Complete variable domain (other parts from reference TRBV5-1 and TRBJ2-6): KAGVTQTPRYLIKTRGQQVTLSCSPISGHRSVSWYQQTPGQGLQFLFEYFSETQRNKGNFPGRFSGRQFSNSRSEMNVSTLELGDSALYLCASSIAKSGANVLTFGAGSRLTVL.

This clone occurred many times. This rearrangement joins TRBV6-5 to TRBJ2-2; D remains unclear. The V and J ends lost 2 bases and 6 bases respectively, with 10 bases between them. This CDR3 contains 14 residues. Looked up from germline, CDR1 is MNHEY and CDR2 is SVGAGI. DNA of the CDR3: TGTGCCAGCAGTTACGAGGTTGGGGCCGGGGAGCTGTTTTTT. This encodes CASSYEVGAGELFF.

This clone has at least ten counts. V usage is TRBV5-1 and J usage is TRBJ1-3; D ambiguous. CDR3 length equals 15 residues. The germline V and J ends were trimmed by 4 bases and 3 bases, with 14 bases remaining between them. CDR1 is SGHRS and CDR2 is YFSETQ in the germline V gene. CDR3: CASSHSSLSGNTIYF. The CDR3 coding sequence is TGCGCCAGCAGCCACAGCTCCCTAAGTGGAAACACCATATATTTT.

In its sample, this clone ranks as medium-sized. V is TRBV20-1 and J is TRBJ2-2; 8 bases are a match to TRBD2. The CDR3 consists of 16 residues. CDR1 and CDR2 from the germline V gene are DFQATT and SNEGSKA (reference sequence). Trimming at V came to 0 bases and at J to 3 bases, leaving 6 bases not matched to a gene. The CDR3 bases are TGCAGTGCTAGAGATGCCCGGGGGGGTGACACCGGGGAGCTGTTTTTT. Its translation is CSARDARGGDTGELFF.

In its sample, this clone is medium-sized. V is TRBV6-5 and J is TRBJ1-6; 8 bases agree with TRBD1. The germline gives CDR1 MNHEY, CDR2 SVGAGI. There are 15 residues in the CDR3. J was trimmed by 8 bases and V by 3 bases; bases with no gene match: 6. CDR3 coding DNA: TGTGCCAGCAGTTATGGACAGGGCGGTTATTCACCCCTCCACTTT. This sequence encodes CASSYGQGGYSPLHF.

This clone was counted between two and nine times. V and J are TRBV24-1 and TRBJ1-2, with D possibly matching TRBD1 (5 bases). CDR1 is KGHDR and CDR2 is SFDVKD in the germline V gene. This CDR3 is built from 12 residues. Trimming stripped 7 bases from V and 3 bases from J, with 8 bases between. Here the CDR3 DNA reads TGTGCCACCAGAGGGACCGACTATGGCTACACCTTC. Its translation is CATRGTDYGYTF.